This TCR beta chain was sequenced in a study of shared clonotypes between healthy human individuals. At the level of the study: Per donor, CD8 memory used one plate, CD8 naive used two, CD4 memory used three and CD4 naive used three.

The authors' processing: There were no quality scores in the junction-only immunoSEQ sequences, so filtering differed. Clones were sequenced by immunoSEQ multiplex PCR, and TCRdb holds only the in-frame ones, with some missing. From that table come the V and J calls and clone size; the DNA was used to work out D and trimming. The table records around 600,000 clones, about 98% of them present only once. Germline lookup yields CDR1 MNHEY and CDR2 SMNVEV (reference sequence). This CDR3 spans 14 amino acids. With 2 bases removed from V and 0 bases from J, the gap between germline ends came to 5 bases. The naive CD8 fraction comprised CD45RO-negative cells positively selected for CCR7 and excluded terminally differentiated effector memory CD45RA+ cells. Adults of Caucasian background living in Nashville, Tennessee made up all donors.

The receptor's source is a man younger than 40 in good health. The sample was naive CD8+ T cells sorted from blood. V is TRBV27 and J is TRBJ1-5; the D is unclear. The CDR3 loop reads CASSLQYSNQPQHF. The DNA for the CDR3 is TGTGCCAGCAGTTTACAGTATAGCAATCAGCCCCAGCATTTT.